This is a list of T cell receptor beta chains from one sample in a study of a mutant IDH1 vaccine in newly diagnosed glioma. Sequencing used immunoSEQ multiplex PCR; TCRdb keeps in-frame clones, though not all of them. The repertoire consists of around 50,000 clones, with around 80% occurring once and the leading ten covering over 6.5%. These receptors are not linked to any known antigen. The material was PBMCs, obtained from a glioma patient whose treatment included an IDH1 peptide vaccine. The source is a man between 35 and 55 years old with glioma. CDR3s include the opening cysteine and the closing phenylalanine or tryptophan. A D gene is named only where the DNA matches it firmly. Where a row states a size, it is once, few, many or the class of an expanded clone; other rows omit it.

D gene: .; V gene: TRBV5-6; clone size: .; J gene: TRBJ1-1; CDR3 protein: CASSTYGTGGAFF; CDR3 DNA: TGTGCCAGCAGCACATACGGGACTGGGGGAGCTTTCTTT
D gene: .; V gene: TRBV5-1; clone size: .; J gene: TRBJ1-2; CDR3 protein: CASSLGVNYGYTF; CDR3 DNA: TGCGCCAGCAGCTTGGGTGTTAACTATGGCTACACCTTC
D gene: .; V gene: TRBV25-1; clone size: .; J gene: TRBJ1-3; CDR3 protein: CASSEYNGNSGNTIYF; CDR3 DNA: TGTGCCAGCAGTGAATATAACGGGAACTCTGGAAACACCATATATTTT
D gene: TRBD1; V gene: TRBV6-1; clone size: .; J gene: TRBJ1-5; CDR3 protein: CASQGDRGRNQPQHF; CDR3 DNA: TGTGCCAGCCAGGGGGACAGGGGGCGGAATCAGCCCCAGCATTTT
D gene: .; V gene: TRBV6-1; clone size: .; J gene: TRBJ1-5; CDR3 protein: CASSEEGGSGNQPQHF; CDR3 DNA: TGTGCCAGCAGTGAAGAGGGGGGGTCGGGCAATCAGCCCCAGCATTTT
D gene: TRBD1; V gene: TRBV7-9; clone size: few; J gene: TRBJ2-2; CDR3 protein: CASSWSTGEEELFF; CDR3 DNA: TGTGCCAGCAGCTGGTCGACAGGGGAGGAGGAGCTGTTTTTT
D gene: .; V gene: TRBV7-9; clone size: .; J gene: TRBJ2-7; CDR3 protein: CASSLGPGSHEQYF; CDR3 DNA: TGTGCCAGCAGCTTAGGTCCGGGGTCCCACGAGCAGTACTTC
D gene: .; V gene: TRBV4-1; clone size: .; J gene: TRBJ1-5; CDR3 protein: CASSQAQDQSNQPQHF; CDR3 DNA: TGCGCCAGCAGCCAAGCACAGGACCAGAGCAATCAGCCCCAGCATTTT
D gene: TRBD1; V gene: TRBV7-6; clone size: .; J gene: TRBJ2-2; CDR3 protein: CASTGTGNTGELFF; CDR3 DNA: TGTGCCAGCACCGGGACAGGCAACACCGGGGAGCTGTTTTTT
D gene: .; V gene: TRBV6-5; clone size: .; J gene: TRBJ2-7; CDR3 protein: CASSLEPAAYEQYF; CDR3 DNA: TGTGCCAGCAGCCTAGAACCTGCAGCCTACGAGCAGTACTTC